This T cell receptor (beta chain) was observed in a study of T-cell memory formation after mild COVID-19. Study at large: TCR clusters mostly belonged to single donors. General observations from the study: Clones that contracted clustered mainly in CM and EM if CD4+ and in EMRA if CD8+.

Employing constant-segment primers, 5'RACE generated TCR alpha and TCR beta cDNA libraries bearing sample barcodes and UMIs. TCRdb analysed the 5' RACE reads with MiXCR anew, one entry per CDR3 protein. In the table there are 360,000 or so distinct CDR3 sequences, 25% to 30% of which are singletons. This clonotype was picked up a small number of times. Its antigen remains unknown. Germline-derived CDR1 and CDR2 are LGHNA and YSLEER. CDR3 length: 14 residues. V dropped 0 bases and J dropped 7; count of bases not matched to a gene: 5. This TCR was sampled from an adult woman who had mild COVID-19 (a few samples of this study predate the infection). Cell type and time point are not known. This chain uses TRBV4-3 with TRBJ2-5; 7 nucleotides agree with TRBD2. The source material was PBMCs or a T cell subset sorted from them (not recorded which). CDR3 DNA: TGCGCCAGCAGCCAAGATCGCTGGGGGGGGACCCAGTACTTC. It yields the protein CASSQDRWGGTQYF.